This TCR beta chain is from a study of beta chain features in type 1 diabetes. The study reverse transcribed the entire isolated RNA, so it sequenced expressed TCRB transcripts. This table comes from immunoSEQ multiplex PCR, and its TCRdb copy is limited to in-frame clones, with some not included. Of roughly 120,000 clones in the sample, approximately 39% were seen once. CDR3 length: 13 amino acids. Germline assignment: CDR1 MRHNA and CDR2 SNTAGT. J gave up 1 base and V 9 bases, and 5 bases lay outside the gene matches. The sample comprised stem cell memory CD4+ T cells from blood. This clonotype was obtained from a young woman in good health. The V call is TRBV6-4, the J call TRBJ1-1; 7 bases are shared with TRBD1. The CDR3 loop is CARDGQANTEAFF. The DNA for the CDR3 is TGTGCCAGGGACGGACAGGCGAACACTGAAGCTTTCTTT.